Below, one T cell receptor beta chain is given with its context. The CDR3 runs 14 residues. Germline assignment: CDR1 MGHRA and CDR2 YSYEKL. V was pared by 4 bases and J by 5 bases, with 12 bases between. These data are taken from a study of shared clonotypes between healthy human individuals. Donors comprised only Caucasian adults living in Nashville, Tennessee. Libraries were prepared by immunoSEQ multiplex PCR; TCRdb keeps only in-frame clonotypes and omits some of them. The sample carries around 1,100,000 clones, roughly 77% recorded once. This sequence was found in a man aged 18 to 30 in good health. Some clones in this sample may be carry-over from other donors' samples. The genes are TRBV4-1 and TRBJ1-5; D is undetermined. The sample comprised memory CD4+ T cells from PBMCs. Described subset: CD45RA-negative fraction. CDR3 DNA: TGCGCCAGCAGCCCATCCGGCAGCTATCAGCCCCAGCATTTT. Translated, it gives CASSPSGSYQPQHF.